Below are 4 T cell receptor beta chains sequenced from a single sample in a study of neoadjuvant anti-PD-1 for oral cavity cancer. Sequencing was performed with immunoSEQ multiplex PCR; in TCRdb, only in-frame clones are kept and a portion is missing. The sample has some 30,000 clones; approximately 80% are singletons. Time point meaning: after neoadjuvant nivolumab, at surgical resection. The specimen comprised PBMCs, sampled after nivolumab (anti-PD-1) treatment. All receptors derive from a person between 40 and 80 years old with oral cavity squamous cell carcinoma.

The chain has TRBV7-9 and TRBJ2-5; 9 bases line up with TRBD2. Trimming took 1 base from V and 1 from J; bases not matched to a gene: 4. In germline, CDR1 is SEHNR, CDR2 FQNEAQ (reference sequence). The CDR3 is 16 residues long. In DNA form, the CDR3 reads TGTGCCAGCAGCTTAGATAAGACTAGCGGCCAAGAGACCCAGTACTTC. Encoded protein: CASSLDKTSGQETQYF.

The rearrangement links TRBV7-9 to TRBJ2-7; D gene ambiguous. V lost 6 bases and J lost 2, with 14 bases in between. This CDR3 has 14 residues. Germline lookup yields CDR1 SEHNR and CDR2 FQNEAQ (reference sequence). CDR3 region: CASSSQDGAYEQYF. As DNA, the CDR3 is TGTGCCAGCAGTTCCCAGGACGGAGCCTACGAGCAGTACTTC.

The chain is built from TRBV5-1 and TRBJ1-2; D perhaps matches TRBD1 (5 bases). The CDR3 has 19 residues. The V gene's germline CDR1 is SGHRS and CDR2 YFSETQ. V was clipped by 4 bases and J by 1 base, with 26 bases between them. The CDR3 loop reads CASSPALFARAEFNYGYTF. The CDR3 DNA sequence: TGCGCCAGCAGCCCCGCCTTATTCGCCAGGGCCGAATTTAACTATGGCTACACCTTC.

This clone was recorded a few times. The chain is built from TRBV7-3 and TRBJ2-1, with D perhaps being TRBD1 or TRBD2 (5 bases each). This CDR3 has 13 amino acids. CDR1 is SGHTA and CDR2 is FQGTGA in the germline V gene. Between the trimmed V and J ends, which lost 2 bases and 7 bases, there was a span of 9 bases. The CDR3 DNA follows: TGTGCCAGCAGCTTAGGGGGATTAAATGAGCAGTTCTTC. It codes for CASSLGGLNEQFF.